Reported below is one T cell receptor beta chain. Its antigen is currently not known. Counted from cysteine to phenylalanine, this CDR3 has 18 amino acids. Solely the CDR3 DNA is kept, with 54 bases framed from the first base. Library preparation was by the immunoSEQ multiplex PCR assay. The multiplex PCR relied on a mix of 60 forward primers for TCR Vbeta segments and 13 reverse primers for TCR Jbeta segments. The CDR3 region of rearranged TCR beta genes was amplified from genomic DNA by a multiplex PCR assay. On the Illumina HiSeq System, the amplified TCR beta libraries were sequenced as 87-base-pair reads. As for the authors' bioinformatics: In a later analysis, around 80 million unique TCR beta chains were counted across the roughly 610 repertoires, and around 11 million of these chains were shared by at least two donors. Raw reads were error-corrected and collapsed into unique sequences with a nearest-neighbor algorithm that merged closely related sequences to remove PCR and sequencing errors. V, D and J gene segments were assigned by aligning CDR3 sequences to IMGT reference sequences. For a sequence to be retained, at least a six-nucleotide match to both a V gene segment and a J gene segment was required. Rearrangements were called productive when the CDR3 lacked stop codons and stayed in frame with V and J; all others were non-productive. CDR3 was defined according to IMGT convention as the region running from the second conserved V-encoded cysteine to the conserved J-encoded phenylalanine. Sequences without an unambiguous match to a single V gene segment were excluded from the earlier analysis of several hundred of the donors. An earlier analysis of approximately 590 of the donors called V segments functional above 56.7% productive rearrangements and segregating when the between-donor standard deviation exceeded 5%. A statistical classification framework was developed to diagnose cytomegalovirus status using the catalog of TCR beta chain sequences. In a later analysis, V and J genes were assigned by comparing TCR nucleotide sequences against IMGT/GENE-DB human TR gene sequences. In a later analysis, CDR3 sequences and most-parsimonious VDJ recombination scenarios were assigned using the TCRdist pipeline. A later analysis defined each TCR beta chain by its CDR3 amino acid sequence plus V-gene family, and excluded reads lacking a unique V-gene family. A later analysis removed 550 to 700 highly shared, low-generation-probability nucleotide sequences to deal with suspected cross-contamination and a sequencing artifact. For each public chain, a later analysis derived a clonal expansion index from normalized ranks of inferred template counts within each repertoire. A later analysis computed generation probabilities with a VDJ recombination model fitted to out-of-frame rearrangements, and checked the results against IGoR. Hypergeometric tests were used in a later analysis to score TCR-TCR, TCR-HLA and TCR-CMV co-occurrence, with a repertoire-size bias correction applied to the TCR pairs. False discovery rates were estimated in a later analysis by permuting HLA or CMV assignments 20 times. A later analysis grouped co-occurring TCRs with DBSCAN, adding TCRdist sequence similarity when clustering within HLA-allele-positive subsets. Co-occurrence clustering excluded repertoires with fewer than 30,000 or more than 120,000 public chains, plus five with anomalous nucleotide sharing. The source is immuneACCESS, and TCRdb retained only in-frame sequences with V and J called. Part of the clones is not carried over; for the studies checked, unresolved V genes explain less than half of this, and the remainder is unexplained. That table is the source of V, J and clone size, and D and trimming were worked out from the DNA. The sample's table covers 150,000 to 200,000 clones. Around 1.9% of the sample goes to the ten largest clones.

The sample belongs to a study of cytomegalovirus exposure and HLA in healthy donors (TCRdb year 2017). The study in broad terms: An earlier analysis of 587 of the donors reported 276 Gb of sequence data and 117 million unique TCR beta sequences obtained from roughly 180 million T cells. The number of typed donors differed by locus: roughly 629-640 for A, B, C, DRB1 and DQB1; some 500 for DQA1; some 590 for DPA1; and 400 to 480 for DPB1. To predict cytomegalovirus infection status, the study brought together high-throughput TCR immunosequencing, statistical association of individual TCRs with disease status, and machine learning. Among the roughly 380 genotyped donors, around 79% belonged to the genetic ancestry cluster associated with self-reported Caucasian donors. Alongside the repertoire data, information on donor age, sex, ethnicity and CMV serostatus was compiled. HLA typing included class I and class II loci at four-digit resolution. Besides the first cohort of more than 650 subjects, a separate validation cohort made up of 120 different subjects was used. To study patterns of TCR occurrence, a later analysis re-analyzed previously published TCR beta repertoires from several hundred donors and added high-resolution HLA genotyping. A handful of DR-DQ haplotypes were treated as single units for association and clustering because of strong linkage in the cohort. To decide whether each TCR beta V gene segment behaved as functional or pseudogenic, an earlier analysis of approximately 590 of the donors relied on high-throughput TCR beta sequencing. Every repertoire in the discovery cohort had been generated on one and the same sequencing platform. Rather than drawing on any new phenotypic data, the later analysis identified candidate immune exposures from TCR beta sequences and the way those sequences occurred across donors. Around 320 gigabases of sequencing data and approximately 93 million unique TCR sequences were included in an early release covering 550 to 800 HLA-typed donors. The study used immunosequencing to profile the T cell repertoires of hundreds of subjects and linked those repertoires to cytomegalovirus serostatus. The study was designed to test whether signatures of past pathogen exposure could be identified by cataloging public T cell receptors. Across around 400 genotyped donors of the cohort, an average of roughly 200,000 unique TCR beta nucleotide sequences per donor were sequenced, and 15% to 20% of those sequences were non-productive. Genome-wide SNP genotypes for about 60% of the roughly 700 donors were used in a later genetic analysis, which treated that subset as a discovery cohort.

Overall results and qualifications from the work: Because HLA typing was missing for some donors at each locus, association tests included only the typed subset. A group of highly shared sequence variants was considered likely to be a technical artifact of the sequencing pipeline. In this cohort, only TCR beta chains were sequenced, and detectable features were limited by the absence of alpha or paired-chain data. According to the authors, the approach could potentially be generalized to other disease states and immunological phenotypes. In a later analysis, some 17,000 TCR beta sequences were associated with specific HLA alleles at a false discovery rate of 0.05. In an earlier analysis of 587 of the donors, most TCR beta V segments appeared in productive rearrangements about 87% or about 30% of the time, broadly matching IMGT annotations. The classifier was reported to diagnose cytomegalovirus status with high specificity and sensitivity in both the original and validation cohorts. Some IMGT-functional V segments, including TRBV6-2 and TRBV6-3, could not be distinguished by the 87-base-pair reads and were therefore excluded. In a later genetic analysis, fewer N-insertions in productive TCRs were reported among donors in an Asian-associated ancestry cluster than the roughly 710-donor mean. In vitro tests confirmed that a few of the cytomegalovirus-associated TCR beta chains recognize cytomegalovirus antigens. A further reported finding was that TCR beta sequences accurately predicted the HLA-A and HLA-B alleles for most subjects in the first cohort. The study gave a list of 150 to 200 TCR beta chains associated with cytomegalovirus. In a later analysis, HLA-associated TCR beta chains were found to be more clonally expanded and to have lower generation probabilities than equally common non-associated chains. Correlated functional status among segregating V segments might be attributable to linkage disequilibrium, but an unknown experimental factor could not be ruled out. The only immune exposure information available for the cohort was CMV serostatus. Assigning TCR associations to individual alleles was difficult when HLA alleles, especially DR and DQ, strongly co-occurred. Roughly uniform sequencing depth across donors was assumed in presence/absence analyses, although this assumption may not hold. While some public TCRs were present in many individuals, most TCR sequences turned up only very rarely across donors. Most CMV-associated TCR beta chains appeared to be HLA-restricted in a later analysis, and the HLA associations seemed to be driven largely by CMV exposure. Because counts were too low, roughly 16 rarely observed V segments, including chromosome 9 orphons, were left out of the earlier analysis of about 500 of the donors. According to a later analysis, TCR association rates differed among HLA loci, with DRB1 alleles showing the most associated TCRs and HLA-C alleles showing the fewest. A later analysis reported that several top co-occurrence clusters appeared linked to parvovirus B19, influenza, CMV and Epstein-Barr virus. A later genetic analysis associated a missense DCLRE1C variant with V-gene and J-gene trimming of TCR beta chains, and an independent cohort replicated the association.

The cohort consisted of more than 650 healthy bone marrow donors. All cohort members were sampled while nominally healthy, although unrecorded immune exposures were likely present. The donor was CMV seronegative and belonged to the group of over 300 seronegative cohort members. Each donor provided a peripheral blood sample, and peripheral blood mononuclear cells were used for TCR beta sequencing. Genomic DNA was extracted from the blood cell samples with the Qiagen DNeasy Blood Extraction Kit. What was sequenced was PBMCs. The source of this sequence is a man between 25 and 39 years old in good health and CMV-seronegative. Recombination linked TRBV12-2 to TRBJ2-5; TRBD2, the table's D call, was not compared with the DNA. TRBV12-2 is tagged as a pseudogene. The CDR3 protein: CASRLARCRGDAQETQYF. Read as DNA, the sequence is TGTGCAAGTCGCTTAGCCCGGTGCCGGGGAGACGCGCAAGAGACCCAGTACTTC.